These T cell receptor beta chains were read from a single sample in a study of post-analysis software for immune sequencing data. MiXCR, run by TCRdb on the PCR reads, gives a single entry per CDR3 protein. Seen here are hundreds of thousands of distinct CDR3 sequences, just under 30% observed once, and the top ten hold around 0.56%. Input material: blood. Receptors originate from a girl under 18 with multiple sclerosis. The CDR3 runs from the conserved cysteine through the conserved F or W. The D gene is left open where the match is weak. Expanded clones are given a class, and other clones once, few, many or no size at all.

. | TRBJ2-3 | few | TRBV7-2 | TGTGCCACGGCCAGGGCGGGTAGCACAGATACGCAGTATTTT | CATARAGSTDTQYF
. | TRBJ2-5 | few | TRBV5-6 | TGTGCCAGCAGCTTGGTGCTGGAACACCGGACCCAGTACTTC | CASSLVLEHRTQYF
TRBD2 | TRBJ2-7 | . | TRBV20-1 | TGCAGTGCTAGAGCCCTACTAGCGGGAGCCAACTACGAGCAGTACTTC | CSARALLAGANYEQYF
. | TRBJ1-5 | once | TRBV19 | TGTGCCAGTAGTATCTTTCAGGGAGATCAGCCCCAGCATTTT | CASSIFQGDQPQHF
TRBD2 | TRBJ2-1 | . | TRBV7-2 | TGTGCCAGCAGCATTAGAGGGATAGCGGGGGCACTTTTGGGTGAGCAGTTCTTC | CASSIRGIAGALLGEQFF
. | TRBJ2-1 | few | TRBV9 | TGTGCCAGCGAACGAGAAGGAGAGCAGTTCTTC | CASEREGEQFF
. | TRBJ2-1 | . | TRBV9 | TGTGCCAGCAGCGTGGGACCCACGTCCCACAATGAGCAGTTCTTC | CASSVGPTSHNEQFF
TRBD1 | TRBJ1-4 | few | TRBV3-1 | TGTGCCAGCAGCCAGGGGGGGACAGCCGAAAAACTGTTTTTT | CASSQGGTAEKLFF
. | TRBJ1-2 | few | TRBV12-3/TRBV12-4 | TGTGCCAGCAGTTTCTACTATGGCTACACCTTC | CASSFYYGYTF
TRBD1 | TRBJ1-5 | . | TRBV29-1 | TGCAGCGTTCGAGACAGGGCGAATCAGCCCCAGCATTTT | CSVRDRANQPQHF
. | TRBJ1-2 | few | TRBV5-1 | TGCGCCAGCAGCTTGGAACGGGCAGGGTCTGGCTACACCTTC | CASSLERAGSGYTF
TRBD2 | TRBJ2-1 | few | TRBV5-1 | TGCGCCAGCCGACCCGGGACTAGCGGATCCAATGAGCAGTTCTTC | CASRPGTSGSNEQFF
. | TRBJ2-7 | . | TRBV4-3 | TGCGCCAGCAGCCTGGGGGCATCGGGAGGCTCCTACGAGCAGTACTTC | CASSLGASGGSYEQYF
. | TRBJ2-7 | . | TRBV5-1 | TGCGCCAGCAGCAAAGACTACTACGAGCAGTACTTC | CASSKDYYEQYF
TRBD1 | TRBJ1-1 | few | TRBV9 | TGTGCCAGCAGCGTAGGTACAGGGGGGGTGAACACTGAAGCTTTCTTT | CASSVGTGGVNTEAFF
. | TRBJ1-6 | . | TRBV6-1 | TGTGCCAGCACACGCGGAGATCAAAATTCACCCCTCCACTTT | CASTRGDQNSPLHF
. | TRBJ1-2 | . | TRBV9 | TGTGCCAGCAGCGTACCAGGGCAGGGTAACTATGGCTACACCTTC | CASSVPGQGNYGYTF
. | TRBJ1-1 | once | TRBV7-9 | TGTGCCAGCAGCCAAGACAGGAAAGCTTTCTTT | CASSQDRKAFF
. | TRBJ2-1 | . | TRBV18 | TGTGCCAGCTCACCCGAGGCAGGGGAAACCAATGAGCAGTTCTTC | CASSPEAGETNEQFF
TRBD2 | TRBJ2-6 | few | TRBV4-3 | TGCGCCAGCAGACGGCAAGATAGCGGGAGATTTGGGGCCAACGTCCTGACTTTC | CASRRQDSGRFGANVLTF
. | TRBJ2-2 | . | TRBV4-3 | TGCGCCAGCAGCCAAGATAGCCGGGGGCCCGGGGAGCTGTTTTTT | CASSQDSRGPGELFF
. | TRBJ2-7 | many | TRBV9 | TGTGCCAGCAGCGTTTCCGTGGGGACGCAAGGCTACGAGCAGTACTTC | CASSVSVGTQGYEQYF
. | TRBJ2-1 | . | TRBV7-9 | TGTGCCAGCACCTACGGACGGGGCAATGAGCAGTTCTTC | CASTYGRGNEQFF
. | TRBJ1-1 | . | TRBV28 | TGTGTCAGCAGCGGCAACGAGGGGGTGAACACTGAAGCTTTCTTT | CVSSGNEGVNTEAFF
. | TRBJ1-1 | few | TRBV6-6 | TGTGCCAGCATCCCACCGTTGGGGGCGAGGAACACTGAAGCTTTCTTT | CASIPPLGARNTEAFF
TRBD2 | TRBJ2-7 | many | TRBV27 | TGTGCCAGCAGTCGGACTAGCTCCTACGAGCAGTACTTC | CASSRTSSYEQYF
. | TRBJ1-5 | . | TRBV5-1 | TGCGCCAGCAGCCCGACCGGGGAATCAAGCAATCAGCCCCAGCATTTT | CASSPTGESSNQPQHF
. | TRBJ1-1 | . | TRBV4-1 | TGCGCCAGCAGCCGGATCCACGAGGGAAAAGAGTACGCTGAAGCTTTCTTT | CASSRIHEGKEYAEAFF
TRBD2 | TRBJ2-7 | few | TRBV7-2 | TGTGCCAGCAGCTTAGCCCCTAGCGGGGGGTACGAGCAGTACTTC | CASSLAPSGGYEQYF
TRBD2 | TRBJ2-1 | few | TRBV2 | TGTGCCAGCACCGGAGGGCGGGGGGCCTACAATGAGCAGTTCTTC | CASTGGRGAYNEQFF
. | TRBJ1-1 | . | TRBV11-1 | TGTGCCAGCAGCTTCCGGGGGGTGACTGAAGCTTTCTTT | CASSFRGVTEAFF
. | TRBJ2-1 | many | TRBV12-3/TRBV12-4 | TGTGCCAGCAGTTTTGGGGGCCTGTACAATGAGCAGTTCTTC | CASSFGGLYNEQFF
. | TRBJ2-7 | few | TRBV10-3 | TGTGCCATCAGTGACCTCGGGATTAGCTACGAGCAGTACTTC | CAISDLGISYEQYF
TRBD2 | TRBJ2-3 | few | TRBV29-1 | TGCAGCGTTGACGCTAGCGGGACCACAGATACGCAGTATTTT | CSVDASGTTDTQYF
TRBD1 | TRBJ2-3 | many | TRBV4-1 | TGCGCCAGCAGCCTTTGGCGGCAGGGGGGCACAGATACGCAGTATTTT | CASSLWRQGGTDTQYF